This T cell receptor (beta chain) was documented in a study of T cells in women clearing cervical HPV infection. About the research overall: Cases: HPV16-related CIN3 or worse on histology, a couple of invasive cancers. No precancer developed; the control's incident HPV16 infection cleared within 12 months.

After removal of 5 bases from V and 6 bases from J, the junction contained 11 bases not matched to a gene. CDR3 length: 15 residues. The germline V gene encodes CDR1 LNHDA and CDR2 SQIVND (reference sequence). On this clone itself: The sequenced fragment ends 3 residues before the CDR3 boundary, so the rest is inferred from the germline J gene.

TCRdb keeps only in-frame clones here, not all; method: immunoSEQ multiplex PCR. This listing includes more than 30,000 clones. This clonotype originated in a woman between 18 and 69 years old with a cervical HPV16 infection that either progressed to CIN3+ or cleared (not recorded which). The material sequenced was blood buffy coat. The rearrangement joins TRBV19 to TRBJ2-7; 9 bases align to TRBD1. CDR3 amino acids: CASSATGGSNLEQYF. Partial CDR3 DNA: TGTGCCAGTAGTGCTACAGGGGGCAGTAATCTCGAG.